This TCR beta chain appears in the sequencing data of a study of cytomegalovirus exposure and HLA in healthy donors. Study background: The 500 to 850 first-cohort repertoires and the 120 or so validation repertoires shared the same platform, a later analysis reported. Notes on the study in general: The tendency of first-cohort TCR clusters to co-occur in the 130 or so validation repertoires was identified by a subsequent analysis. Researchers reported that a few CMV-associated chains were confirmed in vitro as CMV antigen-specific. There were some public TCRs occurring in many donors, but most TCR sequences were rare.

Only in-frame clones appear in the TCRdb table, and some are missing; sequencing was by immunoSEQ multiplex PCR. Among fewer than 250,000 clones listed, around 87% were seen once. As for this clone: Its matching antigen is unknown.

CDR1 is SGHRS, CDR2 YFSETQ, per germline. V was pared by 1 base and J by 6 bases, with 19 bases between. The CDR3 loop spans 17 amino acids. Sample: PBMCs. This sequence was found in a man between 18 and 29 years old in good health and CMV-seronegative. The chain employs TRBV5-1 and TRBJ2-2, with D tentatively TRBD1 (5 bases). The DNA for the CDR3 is TGCGCCAGCAGCTTGACTCGGGCCAGGGCTGTGGCCGGGGAGCTGTTTTTT. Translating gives CASSLTRARAVAGELFF.